This T cell receptor (beta chain) was found in a study of T cell repertoires in cytomegalovirus infection. Study information: The public TCR beta signatures pointed to both CMV infection and matching HLA type. Findings of the study overall: Carriers of CMV and the relevant HLA type were discriminated by public TCR beta frequency. It was HLA-C-restricted CMV-specific TCR beta clonotypes that dominated the response ex vivo.

Concerning this clonotype itself: Its antigen is currently unknown.

TCRdb passed the reads through MiXCR, listing each CDR3 protein once. Found here are roughly 760,000 distinct CDR3 sequences, roughly 35% of them singletons; the top ten hold around 2.6%. Trimming cost V 3 bases and J 4 bases; bases outside gene matches: 6. Germline V gene lookup returns CDR1 DFQATT and CDR2 SNEGSKA (reference sequence). CDR3 size: 15 residues. The TCR sequence derives from a human donor in good health (CMV status not recorded). Some clones in this sample may be carry-over from other donors' samples. The V call is TRBV20-1, the J call TRBJ2-1; 10 bases align to TRBD2. Input material: PBMCs. Here the CDR3 DNA reads TGCAGTGCTAGCGCGAGACTAGCGGGTTACAATGAGCAGTTCTTC. It translates to CSASARLAGYNEQFF.